These T cell receptor beta chains were read from a single sample in a study of CD8 T cells in Susac syndrome. TCRdb independently ran MiXCR on the immunoSEQ multiplex PCR reads; one entry per CDR3 protein. The sample records about 200,000 distinct CDR3 sequences, around 95% being singletons. The sample taken for sequencing was CD4+ T cells from PBMCs. These receptors all stem from a human donor in good health. CDR3s leave out the opening cysteine and the closing phenylalanine or tryptophan. Each record gives: V gene, J gene, D gene, CDR3 protein. A D gene is named only where the DNA matches it firmly.

V gene: TRBV15
J gene: TRBJ2-1
D gene: TRBD2
CDR3 protein: ATSRDLRAGEDNEQF

V gene: TRBV20-1
J gene: TRBJ2-1
D gene: TRBD2
CDR3 protein: SARDWRGNNEQF

V gene: TRBV24-1
J gene: TRBJ2-1
D gene: NA
CDR3 protein: ATSDSFDVKQF

V gene: TRBV29-1
J gene: TRBJ1-2
D gene: TRBD1
CDR3 protein: SVWTGGSYGYT

V gene: TRBV20-1
J gene: TRBJ2-4
D gene: NA
CDR3 protein: SVLRYLAKNIQY

V gene: TRBV24-1
J gene: TRBJ1-1
D gene: NA
CDR3 protein: ATSDFTGTEAF

V gene: TRBV20-1
J gene: TRBJ2-7
D gene: TRBD1
CDR3 protein: SARGTGVIEQY

V gene: TRBV27
J gene: TRBJ2-7
D gene: TRBD1
CDR3 protein: ASSSGQGVNEQY

V gene: TRBV20-1
J gene: TRBJ2-1
D gene: NA
CDR3 protein: SARGRKNEQF

V gene: TRBV7-9
J gene: TRBJ2-3
D gene: NA
CDR3 protein: ASSLLVTDTQY

V gene: TRBV5-4
J gene: TRBJ1-2
D gene: TRBD1
CDR3 protein: ASSSWTGYYGYT

V gene: TRBV11-3
J gene: TRBJ2-1
D gene: NA
CDR3 protein: ASSLGPPVNEQF

V gene: TRBV4-1
J gene: TRBJ2-3
D gene: NA
CDR3 protein: ASSQDWPTDTQY

V gene: TRBV4-3
J gene: TRBJ1-6
D gene: NA
CDR3 protein: ASSDNGPSNSPLH

V gene: TRBV24-1
J gene: TRBJ2-1
D gene: TRBD1
CDR3 protein: ATSGRGTYNEQF

V gene: TRBV29-1
J gene: TRBJ2-2
D gene: NA
CDR3 protein: SAGAGVGIAGELF

V gene: TRBV20-1
J gene: TRBJ1-2
D gene: NA
CDR3 protein: SAKGYYGYT

V gene: TRBV25-1
J gene: TRBJ2-5
D gene: NA
CDR3 protein: ASRRGPGETQY

V gene: TRBV29-1
J gene: TRBJ2-1
D gene: TRBD2
CDR3 protein: SARSPEHRGRHNEQF

V gene: TRBV11-2
J gene: TRBJ2-1
D gene: NA
CDR3 protein: ASSPRTGEQF

V gene: TRBV5-1
J gene: TRBJ1-2
D gene: TRBD1
CDR3 protein: ASSPDRGSYGYT

V gene: TRBV12-3/TRBV12-4
J gene: TRBJ1-5
D gene: NA
CDR3 protein: ASGGGTRQPQH

V gene: TRBV29-1
J gene: TRBJ1-1
D gene: NA
CDR3 protein: SVWSNLNTEAF

V gene: TRBV18
J gene: TRBJ2-3
D gene: TRBD1
CDR3 protein: ASSGDSPYTQY

V gene: TRBV24-1
J gene: TRBJ2-5
D gene: NA
CDR3 protein: ATSAKGGRETQY

V gene: TRBV5-4
J gene: TRBJ1-5
D gene: NA
CDR3 protein: ASSYRDSNQPQH

V gene: TRBV24-1
J gene: TRBJ2-1
D gene: NA
CDR3 protein: ATSDASRRGNEQF

V gene: TRBV10-3
J gene: TRBJ1-2
D gene: NA
CDR3 protein: AISMTASDYGYT

V gene: TRBV4-3
J gene: TRBJ2-3
D gene: TRBD2
CDR3 protein: ASSQAILAGGSVDTQY

V gene: TRBV29-1
J gene: TRBJ2-1
D gene: TRBD2
CDR3 protein: SGGVGTSGVNEQF

V gene: TRBV15
J gene: TRBJ1-2
D gene: NA
CDR3 protein: ATSRAAGGGYT

V gene: TRBV5-1
J gene: TRBJ2-5
D gene: TRBD1
CDR3 protein: ATYLGQGPQETQY

V gene: TRBV29-1
J gene: TRBJ2-1
D gene: TRBD2
CDR3 protein: SAALAGTVNEQL

V gene: TRBV29-1
J gene: TRBJ2-1
D gene: TRBD1
CDR3 protein: SVEARAGGTYNEQF

V gene: TRBV7-2
J gene: TRBJ2-1
D gene: NA
CDR3 protein: ASSTRTGRFGDEQF

V gene: TRBV15
J gene: TRBJ1-2
D gene: NA
CDR3 protein: ATSRDRRGGGYT

V gene: TRBV4-3
J gene: TRBJ1-1
D gene: NA
CDR3 protein: ASSQDPQRTEAF

V gene: TRBV5-1
J gene: TRBJ2-2
D gene: NA
CDR3 protein: ASSQTTGPGTGELF

V gene: TRBV27
J gene: TRBJ1-2
D gene: TRBD1
CDR3 protein: ASSFRGQEHGYT

V gene: TRBV5-1
J gene: TRBJ2-7
D gene: TRBD1
CDR3 protein: ASSLPQGDEQY

V gene: TRBV20-1
J gene: TRBJ2-1
D gene: TRBD2
CDR3 protein: SASELAGWSYNEQF

V gene: TRBV9
J gene: TRBJ1-2
D gene: NA
CDR3 protein: ASSVAGRGTDNYGYT

V gene: TRBV20-1
J gene: TRBJ2-3
D gene: NA
CDR3 protein: SAPRGDTQY

V gene: TRBV11-2
J gene: TRBJ2-2
D gene: NA
CDR3 protein: ASRTSVVWGGGELF

V gene: TRBV29-1
J gene: TRBJ1-1
D gene: NA
CDR3 protein: SVAATNTEAF

V gene: TRBV12-3/TRBV12-4
J gene: TRBJ1-2
D gene: NA
CDR3 protein: ASTLRGSGYT

V gene: TRBV3-1
J gene: TRBJ1-2
D gene: NA
CDR3 protein: ASSQRGLYGYT

V gene: TRBV6-1
J gene: TRBJ2-3
D gene: NA
CDR3 protein: ASTFARGAGFSTQY

V gene: TRBV3-1
J gene: TRBJ1-5
D gene: NA
CDR3 protein: ASSQVGNQPQH

V gene: TRBV30
J gene: TRBJ2-1
D gene: NA
CDR3 protein: AWERTSAHYNEQF